The 5 T cell receptor beta chains below all came from one sample that was sequenced in a study of OX40 agonist ivuxolimab in advanced cancers. Repertoires were generated with immunoSEQ multiplex PCR, while TCRdb's copy carries only in-frame clones and drops some. The sample lists around 70,000 clones; approximately 80% were seen once. This material consisted of CD4+ or CD8+ T cells sorted from blood, taken in a trial of the OX40 agonist ivuxolimab. These receptors were collected from an adult with an advanced solid tumor such as melanoma, head and neck, liver or kidney cancer.

This sequence joins TRBV28 and TRBJ2-4; 16 bases line up with TRBD2. This CDR3 region has 19 residues. Germline V gives CDR1 MDHEN, CDR2 SYDVKM. V was pared by 2 bases and J by 7 bases, with 11 bases of the junction left unmatched. In DNA form, the CDR3 reads TGTGCCAGCAGTTTAGTGGCCGGGACTAGCGGGGGGGTCCGGAACATTCAGTACTTC. It specifies CASSLVAGTSGGVRNIQYF.

In nucleotides, the CDR3 is TGTGCCAGCAGTGACGCCGGGGAGCTGTTTTTT. Translation: CASSDAGELFF. This chain uses TRBV6-1 with TRBJ2-2; D unresolved. CDR1 and CDR2 from the germline V gene are MNHNS and SASEGT. The CDR3 contains 11 residues. With 3 bases removed from V and 6 bases from J, the gap between germline ends came to 2 bases.

This clone appeared once. V usage is TRBV28 and J usage is TRBJ2-4, with D unclear. This CDR3 comprises 11 residues. Germline CDR1 MDHEN, CDR2 SYDVKM. The V and J ends lost 2 bases and 10 bases respectively, with 6 bases between them. This CDR3 is CASSLEGIQYF. In DNA form, the CDR3 reads TGTGCCAGCAGTTTAGAAGGGATTCAGTACTTC.

This sequence joins TRBV10-3 and TRBJ2-3; the match to TRBD1 covers 7 bases. The germline V gene encodes CDR1 ENHRY and CDR2 SYGVKD. The CDR3 contains 14 residues. V dropped 7 bases and J dropped 4; count of bases not matched to a gene: 8. In DNA, the CDR3 is TGTGCCATCACCCCGGGACAGTTCGCAGATACGCAGTATTTT. Protein sequence: CAITPGQFADTQYF.

The chain is built from TRBV6-5 and TRBJ1-4; no reliable D call. The CDR3 extends over 14 amino acids. The V gene lost 2 bases and the J gene lost 10 bases, with 14 bases spanning the gap. Germline loops: CDR1 MNHEY, CDR2 SVGAGI. CDR3: CASSYEGLLGKLFF. The CDR3 DNA follows: TGTGCCAGCAGTTACGAGGGTCTCCTAGGAAAACTGTTTTTT.